The clone carrying this T cell receptor beta chain was detected only a few times. Its antigen remains unknown. J lost 6 bases, V lost 3 bases, and 6 bases had no gene match. Germline CDR1 SEHNR, CDR2 FQNEAQ (reference sequence). There are 15 residues in the CDR3. The data are from a study of beta chain features in type 1 diabetes. Study conclusions and caveats: Moderate but significant shortening of TCRB CDR3s was recorded in all four CD4+ subsets from Type 1 diabetes patients.

The investigators reverse transcribed all of the isolated RNA, so they sequenced expressed TCRB transcripts. Assay used: immunoSEQ multiplex PCR; TCRdb lists only in-frame clones, some missing. Of around 150,000 clones listed, 7% to 9.5% are singletons. The TCR originated in a woman between 25 and 40 years old with type 1 diabetes. The source material was central memory CD4+ T cells from blood. The V and J genes are TRBV7-9 and TRBJ2-3, with TRBD2 matching 10 bases. CDR3 nucleotide sequence: TGTGCCAGCAGCTTCGGGCTAGCGGGAGCGGATACGCAGTATTTT. Translated, it gives CASSFGLAGADTQYF.